These 15 T cell receptor beta chains share one sample of origin, sequenced in a study of T-cell reconstitution after alpha-beta-depleted transplantation in children. A library of TCRbeta sequences, prepared with unique molecular identifiers, was generated. TCRdb called the PCR reads again in MiXCR, with one record for every CDR3 protein. The sample consists of 350,000 to 400,000 distinct CDR3 sequences, about 14% of them appearing once. Specimen: PBMCs, collected from the stem cell graft. The receptors originated from a human donor who donated a stem cell graft to a child with Fanconi anemia.

This clonotype was seen many times. The V and J genes are TRBV11-2 and TRBJ1-1; D perhaps matches TRBD1 (5 bases). This CDR3 region has 13 residues. V was clipped by 5 bases and J by 5 bases, with 12 bases between them. The V gene's germline CDR1 is SGHAT and CDR2 FQNNGV. In DNA form, the CDR3 reads TGTGCCAGCAGCCTCGCCAAGGGGACTGAAGCTTTCTTT. The encoded protein is CASSLAKGTEAFF. Full variable domain (missing parts from reference TRBV11-2 and TRBJ1-1): EAGVAQSPRYKIIEKRQSVAFWCNPISGHATLYWYQQILGQGPKLLIQFQNNGVVDDSQLPKDRFSAERLKGVDSTLKIQPAKLEDSAVYLCASSLAKGTEAFFGQGTRLTVV.

This clonotype was recorded at least ten times. The chain links TRBV12-3 or TRBV12-4 to TRBJ2-1; 13 nucleotides line up with TRBD2. The CDR3 extends over 16 amino acids. The junction had 5 bases not matched to a gene; V was cut back by 1 base and J by 8 bases. The DNA for the CDR3 is TGTGCCAGCAGTTTAGGGGGGACTAGCGGGGCCGATGAGCAGTTCTTC. It codes for CASSLGGTSGADEQFF.

The V gene is TRBV5-4, the J gene TRBJ2-1; 7 bases align to TRBD2. CDR1 and CDR2 from the germline V gene are SGHNT and YYREEE (reference sequence). The CDR3 consists of 16 residues. V dropped 0 bases and J dropped 4; count of bases not matched to a gene: 7. In nucleotides, the CDR3 is TGTGCCAGCAGCTTGGGCGGGGGAGAAGTTTACAATGAGCAGTTCTTC. It encodes CASSLGGGEVYNEQFF.

This clonotype was recorded at least ten times. The genes are TRBV4-3 and TRBJ2-1; unclear D gene. Germline CDR1 reads LGHNA; CDR2 reads YSLEER. There are 13 residues in the CDR3. V was cut by 1 base and J by 9 bases, with 10 bases left in between. The CDR3 reads CASSQVRLGEQFF. CDR3 sequence (DNA): TGCGCCAGCAGCCAAGTAAGGCTGGGTGAGCAGTTCTTC.

This clonotype was recorded many times. The chain is built from TRBV6-5 and TRBJ1-3; weak D call: TRBD1 (5 bases). V lost 4 bases to trimming and J lost 0 bases, with 10 bases between them. CDR3 size: 15 residues. Germline-derived CDR1 and CDR2 are MNHEY and SVGAGI. As DNA, the CDR3 is TGTGCCAGCAGTTCTACAGGAACCTCTGGAAACACCATATATTTT. Translation gives CASSSTGTSGNTIYF.

The chain links TRBV29-1 to TRBJ2-5; 8 nucleotides line up with TRBD1. This CDR3 has 14 amino acids. V was clipped by 5 bases and J by 3 bases; unmatched bases: 8. Germline CDR1 and CDR2: SQVTM and ANQGSEA. CDR3 DNA sequence: TGCAGCGTTCGCGCCGGGACAGGAGAAGAGACCCAGTACTTC. Translating gives CSVRAGTGEETQYF.

This clonotype appeared many times. V usage is TRBV12-3 or TRBV12-4 and J usage is TRBJ2-7; D is unresolved. With 3 bases removed from V and 0 bases from J, the gap between germline ends came to 9 bases. The CDR3 spans 14 residues. For the CDR3, the DNA is TGTGCCAGCAGTTTTTCGAGGAGCTCCTACGAGCAGTACTTC. Its protein is CASSFSRSSYEQYF.

This clonotype has only a few counts. The V gene is TRBV5-6, the J gene TRBJ2-2; TRBD1 is a possible D gene (5 bases). Germline CDR1 and CDR2: SGHDT and YYEEEE. Trimming cost V 4 bases and J 7 bases, with 23 bases left between them. The CDR3 loop spans 17 amino acids. In DNA form, the CDR3 reads TGTGCCAGCAGCCCGAAACTATCGACAGAATATGGCGGGGAGCTGTTTTTT. Translating gives CASSPKLSTEYGGELFF. Filled out from reference TRBV5-6 and TRBJ2-2, the complete variable domain reads DAGVTQSPTHLIKTRGQQVTLRCSPKSGHDTVSWYQQALGQGPQFIFQYYEEEERQRGNFPDRFSGHQFPNYSSELNVNALLLGDSALYLCASSPKLSTEYGGELFFGEGSRLTVL.

This clonotype was picked up a small number of times. The chain is built from TRBV19 and TRBJ1-6, with D maybe TRBD1 (6 bases). Germline CDR1 LNHDA, CDR2 SQIVND (reference sequence). The ends were cut back, 6 bases at V and 8 bases at J, with 23 bases in the middle. This CDR3 comprises 17 residues. The CDR3 sequence: CASRTGKQGTRYSPLHF. CDR3 nucleotides: TGTGCCAGTAGGACCGGTAAACAGGGTACTCGGTATTCACCCCTCCACTTT.

The chain employs TRBV30 and TRBJ1-3; D is unclear. V dropped 0 bases and J dropped 0 bases, with 9 bases sitting between them. The CDR3 is 15 amino acids. The germline V gene has CDR1 GTSNPN and CDR2 SVGIG (reference sequence). CDR3 nucleotide sequence: TGTGCCTGGAGTGTATCCTGGAGCTCTGGAAACACCATATATTTT. This codes for CAWSVSWSSGNTIYF.

The chain uses TRBV29-1 and TRBJ1-1, with a weak D call TRBD1 (5 bases). The CDR3 is 11 amino acids. Trimming stripped 4 bases from V and 6 bases from J, with 9 bases between. Germline V lookup: CDR1 SQVTM, CDR2 ANQGSEA. The CDR3 coding sequence is TGCAGCGTTGGGCAGGGCCCTGAAGCTTTCTTT. It yields the protein CSVGQGPEAFF.

This chain links TRBV2 with TRBJ1-1; D gene unclear. CDR1 is SNHLY and CDR2 is FYNNEI in the germline V gene. The CDR3 runs 11 residues. The V gene lost 2 bases and the J gene lost 7 bases, with 5 bases spanning the gap. DNA for the CDR3: TGTGCCAGCAGTGAAAGCGTTGAAGCTTTCTTT. Translation gives CASSESVEAFF.

The J gene is TRBJ2-1, the V gene TRBV4-3; tentatively, D is TRBD1 (5 bases). This CDR3 has 15 amino acids. V was clipped by 0 bases and J by 4 bases, with 10 bases between them. Germline V gene data show CDR1 as LGHNA and CDR2 as YSLEER. In DNA, the CDR3 is TGCGCCAGCAGCCAAGAAGCAGGGTGGTACAATGAGCAGTTCTTC. Translated, it gives CASSQEAGWYNEQFF.

V is TRBV5-1 and J is TRBJ2-6; D gene uncertain. Trimming stripped 4 bases from V and 4 bases from J, with 9 bases between. This CDR3 has 14 amino acids. Germline V gene sequence: CDR1 SGHRS, CDR2 YFSETQ. CDR3 coding DNA: TGCGCCAGCAGCCCGAACCCCGGGGCCAACGTCCTGACTTTC. Translated, it gives CASSPNPGANVLTF.

This sequence joins TRBV25-1 and TRBJ1-2; no clear D. The V gene lost 1 base and the J gene lost 2 bases, with 11 bases spanning the gap. The CDR3 loop spans 15 amino acids. The V gene's germline CDR1 is MGHDK and CDR2 SYGVNS. Here the CDR3 reads CASSELTEENYGYTF. Written as DNA, the CDR3 is TGTGCCAGCAGTGAATTGACGGAGGAAAACTATGGCTACACCTTC.